Included here is one T cell receptor beta chain sequence, with context. The study assigned cohorts using participant-reported clinical history. TCRdb's table, derived via immunoSEQ multiplex PCR, lists solely in-frame clones and lacks some. The data contain some 200,000 clones, approximately 89% of them singletons. This sample is drawn from a study of blood T cell repertoires in COVID-19. The CDR3 contains 14 residues. The V gene end was trimmed by 6 bases and the J gene end by 8 bases; junction bases not matched to a gene: 5. Germline assignment: CDR1 LNHDA and CDR2 SQIVND (reference sequence). This clonotype originated in a woman aged 18 to 35 who had recovered from COVID-19. The sequenced material came from PBMCs or T cells enriched from blood (not recorded which). The gene calls are TRBV19 and TRBJ2-1, with TRBD2 identical over 12 bases. The CDR3, as DNA: TGTGCCAGTAGGACTAGCGGGAGCTTGGATGAGCAGTTCTTC. Its translation: CASRTSGSLDEQFF.